The subject of this entry is one T cell receptor beta chain. Its target is not known. This sequence may be a read error, since a much larger clone differs from it by one base. TCRdb re-analysed the multiplex PCR reads in MiXCR, keeping a single row per CDR3 protein. The sample records 200,000 to 300,000 distinct CDR3 sequences, 30% being singletons. The lymph nodes were axillary draining lymph nodes from breast cancer patients. This sample stems from a study of breast tumors, draining lymph nodes, adjacent tissues. Study observations and caveats: Tumor repertoires ranked between lymph nodes and nontumor tissue in diversity, with V and J gene preferences. Tumor and nontumor repertoires were significantly more similar in luminal-like than in basal-like breast cancer. The data were judged consistent with most tumor T cells coming from lymph node and expanding in tumor.

This CDR3 is built from 16 residues. Germline V gene data show CDR1 as SGHRS and CDR2 as YFSETQ. Trimming removed 5 bases from V and 6 bases from J; junction bases left unmatched: 9. This chain links TRBV5-1 with TRBJ2-2; 11 nucleotides align to TRBD1. The receptor comes from a female donor with breast cancer. Some clones in this sample may be carry-over from other donors' samples. The material sequenced was axillary lymph node tissue. The CDR3 here is CASSLGTGGSSGELFF. DNA of the CDR3: TGCGCCAGCAGTCTAGGGACAGGGGGATCCTCCGGGGAGCTGTTTTTT.